The T cell receptor beta chain under discussion was sequenced for a study of shared clonotypes between healthy human individuals. After removal of 5 bases from V and 4 bases from J, the junction contained 4 bases not matched to a gene. Germline V gene sequence: CDR1 MNHEY, CDR2 SVGAGI. The CDR3 is 14 residues long. Authors' analysis steps: Filtering differed because ImmunoSEQ produced junction-only sequences that carried no quality scores. Measured with immunoSEQ multiplex PCR; TCRdb has only the in-frame clones, and not every one. For V, J and clone size, that table is used; D and trimming come from the DNA. The repertoire includes some 2,000,000 clones, approximately 94% of them detected once, and about 0.13% sits in the top ten.

This sequence joins TRBV6-5 and TRBJ1-5, with 8 bases matching TRBD1. This receptor was identified in a man aged 18 to 29 in good health. The sample consisted of naive CD4+ T cells sorted from blood. This sample's subset: CD45RA+ positively selected. The CDR3 region is CASSPRTGNQPQHF. The CDR3 bases are TGTGCCAGCAGTCCTCGGACAGGGAATCAGCCCCAGCATTTT.